The 32 T cell receptor beta chains in this list originate from one sample, sequenced in a study of blood T cell repertoires in COVID-19 (dated by TCRdb to between 2020 and 2021). The library was generated by the immunoSEQ multiplex PCR assay. The table was pulled from immuneACCESS by TCRdb, which kept in-frame rearrangements only. Such tables lose some clones; where checked, under half of the loss comes from unresolved V genes, and the rest has no known cause. Counted in this sample were approximately 200,000 clones; 84% of them appeared once. The ten largest clones capture about 8.3% of the sample. Sequenced material: peripheral blood. Every receptor here comes from an elderly woman with COVID-19, enrolled during active disease.

This sequence joins TRBV9 and TRBJ2-1; 9 bases are a match to TRBD1. Germline CDR1 reads SGDLS; CDR2 reads YYNGEE. The CDR3 has 15 residues. V lost 0 bases and J lost 5; bases outside the gene matches: 3. This chain's CDR3 is CASSVEGQGDNEQFF. The DNA of the CDR3 is TGTGCCAGCAGCGTAGAGGGACAGGGAGACAATGAGCAGTTCTTC. Full variable domain (remainder filled in from reference TRBV9 and TRBJ2-1): DSGVTQTPKHLITATGQRVTLRCSPRSGDLSVYWYQQSLDQGLQFLIQYYNGEERAKGNILERFSAQQFPDLHSELNLSSLELGDSALYFCASSVEGQGDNEQFFGPGTRLTVL.

This clone has only one observation. This rearrangement joins TRBV5-1 to TRBJ2-5; D is unresolved. Germline values: CDR1 SGHRS, CDR2 YFSETQ. The CDR3 covers 14 residues. Trimming shortened V by 2 bases and J by 0 bases, and 8 bases separated the two germline ends. This CDR3 reads CASSLFSDQETQYF. The CDR3 bases are TGCGCCAGCAGCTTATTTTCAGACCAAGAGACCCAGTACTTC.

This sequence joins TRBV27 and TRBJ2-2; the match to TRBD2 covers 7 bases. From germline, CDR1 is MNHEY and CDR2 SMNVEV (reference sequence). This CDR3 comprises 15 residues. Germline trimming cut 3 bases from V and 5 bases from J; bases unmatched to any gene: 6. CDR3 bases: TGTGCCAGCAGTTTGTTCCCGGGGGGTACCGGGGAGCTGTTTTTT. Translation: CASSLFPGGTGELFF.

The V and J genes are TRBV18 and TRBJ2-1, with D possibly being TRBD1 (5 bases). The CDR3 runs to 15 residues. V lost 3 bases and J lost 5, with 14 bases in between. CDR1 and CDR2 (germline): KGHSH, LQKENI. The CDR3 nucleotides are TGTGCCAGCTCACCCCCCTCCAGGGCTAACAATGAGCAGTTCTTC. Its protein product is CASSPPSRANNEQFF.

This chain connects TRBV5-1 to TRBJ1-1; TRBD1 is a possible D gene (5 bases). The length of the CDR3 is 15 residues. Germline CDR1 reads SGHRS; CDR2 reads YFSETQ. Between the trimmed V and J ends, which lost 4 bases and 3 bases, there was a span of 16 bases. This chain's CDR3 is CASSPRAGGDTEAFF. Here the CDR3 DNA reads TGCGCCAGCAGCCCCCGGGCCGGAGGGGACACTGAAGCTTTCTTT. The whole variable domain, remainder taken from reference TRBV5-1 and TRBJ1-1, is KAGVTQTPRYLIKTRGQQVTLSCSPISGHRSVSWYQQTPGQGLQFLFEYFSETQRNKGNFPGRFSGRQFSNSRSEMNVSTLELGDSALYLCASSPRAGGDTEAFFGQGTRLTVV.

The V and J genes are TRBV6-2 or TRBV6-3 and TRBJ1-6; 8 nucleotides match TRBD1. J was trimmed by 0 bases and V by 6 bases; bases with no gene match: 13. This CDR3 has 19 amino acids. CDR1 and CDR2 from the germline V gene are MNHEY and SVGEGT. DNA for the CDR3: TGTGCCAGCAGGTACCAACCGGGACAGGCAAGCTCCTATAATTCACCCCTCCACTTT. This encodes CASRYQPGQASSYNSPLHF.

The J gene is TRBJ1-1, the V gene TRBV15; maybe TRBD1 (6 bases). This CDR3 has 14 amino acids. V dropped 4 bases and J dropped 1 base, with 10 bases sitting between them. Germline loops: CDR1 LNHNV, CDR2 YYDKDF (reference sequence). The DNA of the CDR3 is TGTGCCACCAGCACCGCACAGGGGAACACTGAAGCTTTCTTT. Protein sequence: CATSTAQGNTEAFF.

This clone was counted many times. The V and J genes are TRBV5-1 and TRBJ2-1; the D gene is possibly TRBD1 (7 bases). Trimming took 4 bases from V and 0 from J, leaving 20 bases between them. This CDR3 is 18 amino acids long. Germline lookup yields CDR1 SGHRS and CDR2 YFSETQ. The DNA for the CDR3 is TGCGCCAGCAGCAGATGGGGGGCCGGGACAGTCTCCTACAATGAGCAGTTCTTC. The encoded protein is CASSRWGAGTVSYNEQFF.

On this clone: The junction and the germline gene differ at one end; a read error may be behind it. The V call is TRBV3-1 (or the pseudogene TRBV3-2), the J call TRBJ2-3, with D maybe TRBD1 (5 bases). In germline, CDR1 is LGHDT, CDR2 YNNKEL (reference sequence). The CDR3 covers 11 residues. This CDR3 reads CASSQGGLTIF. In nucleotides, the CDR3 is TGTGCCAGCAGCCAAGGGGGCCTAACCATTTTT.

The rearrangement joins TRBV15 to TRBJ2-5; weak D call: TRBD2 (5 bases). CDR1 LNHNV and CDR2 YYDKDF come from the germline V gene (reference sequence). V was clipped by 0 bases and J by 6 bases, with 11 bases between them. The CDR3 has 14 residues. The DNA for the CDR3 is TGTGCCACCAGCAGAGACCGGGGTCGGAAGACCCAGTACTTC. Translating gives CATSRDRGRKTQYF.

A single count supports this clone. CDR3 in amino acids: CASSPGGSWETQYF. The DNA of the CDR3 is TGCGCCAGCAGCCCTGGGGGGAGTTGGGAGACCCAGTACTTC. The V gene is TRBV4-1, the J gene TRBJ2-5; D is perhaps TRBD2 (6 bases). V was shortened by 4 bases and J by 5 bases, with 14 bases between the two germline ends. The CDR3 covers 14 residues. Looked up from germline, CDR1 is MGHRA and CDR2 is YSYEKL.

The J gene is TRBJ2-5, the V gene TRBV6-5, with D possibly being TRBD2 (6 bases). The germline V and J ends were trimmed by 4 bases and 5 bases, with 14 bases remaining between them. Looked up from germline, CDR1 is MNHEY and CDR2 is SVGAGI. This CDR3 contains 14 residues. CDR3 loop: CASSSSGPEETQYF. Written as DNA, the CDR3 is TGTGCCAGCAGTTCCAGCGGGCCGGAGGAGACCCAGTACTTC.

The genes are TRBV6-6 and TRBJ1-5, with unresolved D. This CDR3 comprises 15 residues. Germline-derived CDR1 and CDR2 are MNHNY and SVGAGI (reference sequence). V was shortened by 4 bases and J by 0 bases, with 10 bases between the two germline ends. The CDR3 nucleotides are TGTGCCAGCAGTTCGAGACACGTTAGCAATCAGCCCCAGCATTTT. This sequence encodes CASSSRHVSNQPQHF.

The chain links TRBV3-1 (or the pseudogene TRBV3-2) to TRBJ2-7; 11 bases align to TRBD2. The junction had 2 bases not matched to a gene; V was cut back by 4 bases and J by 0 bases. The CDR3 loop spans 15 amino acids. Germline V gene sequence: CDR1 LGHDT, CDR2 YNNKEL (reference sequence). This CDR3 reads CASSLAGGPSYEQYF. The CDR3 region has the DNA TGTGCCAGCAGCCTAGCGGGAGGGCCCTCCTACGAGCAGTACTTC.

Only one count was recorded for this clone. The chain uses TRBV5-1 and TRBJ2-4; no clear D gene. V lost 2 bases and J lost 5, with 8 bases in between. This CDR3 comprises 13 residues. Germline-derived CDR1 and CDR2 are SGHRS and YFSETQ. CDR3 loop: CASSFVPENIQYF. CDR3 sequence (DNA): TGCGCCAGCAGCTTCGTCCCAGAAAACATTCAGTACTTC.

The gene calls are TRBV3-1 (or the pseudogene TRBV3-2) and TRBJ2-7; D is perhaps TRBD2 (6 bases). The germline V and J ends were trimmed by 4 bases and 2 bases, with 12 bases remaining between them. The CDR3 consists of 14 residues. The germline gives CDR1 LGHDT, CDR2 YNNKEL (reference sequence). CDR3 nucleotide sequence: TGTGCCAGCAGCCCCCATAGCGGAACCTACGAGCAGTACTTC. As protein: CASSPHSGTYEQYF.

This clone was counted once. The chain uses TRBV5-4 and TRBJ1-3; D not resolved. The V gene lost 3 bases and the J gene lost 4 bases, with 8 bases spanning the gap. The germline V gene encodes CDR1 SGHNT and CDR2 YYREEE (reference sequence). The CDR3 is 13 amino acids. The CDR3 is CASSSERGNTIYF. CDR3 sequence (DNA): TGTGCCAGCAGCTCTGAACGGGGAAACACCATATATTTT.

The rearrangement uses TRBV4-1 and TRBJ1-2; 9 bases match TRBD1. This CDR3 has 16 amino acids. Germline CDR1 and CDR2: MGHRA and YSYEKL. V was pared by 3 bases and J by 4 bases, with 9 bases of the junction left unmatched. CDR3 DNA: TGCGCCAGCAGCCATGACCCGGGACAGGGCGCCTATGGCTACACCTTC. This sequence encodes CASSHDPGQGAYGYTF.

V and J are TRBV3-1 (or the pseudogene TRBV3-2) and TRBJ2-2, with D possibly being TRBD1 (6 bases). V lost 6 bases to trimming and J lost 1 base, with 9 bases between them. CDR3 length equals 14 residues. CDR1 LGHDT and CDR2 YNNKEL come from the germline V gene (reference sequence). CDR3 sequence reads: CASREQGNTGELFF. CDR3 coding DNA: TGTGCCAGCAGGGAACAGGGGAACACCGGGGAGCTGTTTTTT.

This clone was seen a handful of times. The chain recombines TRBV6-6 with TRBJ1-5, with TRBD1 as a possible D gene (6 bases). This CDR3 is built from 16 residues. Germline CDR1 and CDR2: MNHNY and SVGAGI (reference sequence). Trimming removed 6 bases from V and 4 bases from J, with 19 bases in between. The CDR3, as DNA: TGTGCCAGCAGCCCACAAGCCCGAAGGGGGAATCAGCCCCAGCATTTT. Translated, it gives CASSPQARRGNQPQHF.

The chain has TRBV12-5 and TRBJ1-2; 7 bases are shared with TRBD1. Germline V CDR1 and CDR2: LGHNT, FRNRAP. The junction had 3 bases not matched to a gene; V was cut back by 1 base and J by 4 bases. This CDR3 region has 14 residues. The chain's CDR3 is CASGLEGARYGYTF. CDR3 DNA: TGTGCTAGTGGTTTGGAGGGGGCACGCTATGGCTACACCTTC.

V and J are TRBV12-5 and TRBJ1-1, with D hard to call. Germline CDR1 and CDR2: LGHNT and FRNRAP. Trimming shortened V by 6 bases and J by 0 bases, and 11 bases separated the two germline ends. The CDR3 has 14 residues. The CDR3 loop is CASGRAIMNTEAFF. Written as DNA, the CDR3 is TGTGCTAGTGGGAGGGCAATTATGAACACTGAAGCTTTCTTT.

J is TRBJ1-2 and V is TRBV10-3, with D perhaps matching TRBD1 (6 bases). The V end lost 2 bases, the J end lost 4 bases, and 14 bases lay between the germline ends. The CDR3 spans 15 residues. The germline CDR1 and CDR2 sequences are ENHRY and SYGVKD. CDR3 DNA sequence: TGTGCCATCAGTGAGAGCGGGGGGGCGGGCTATGGCTACACCTTC. Translating it yields CAISESGGAGYGYTF.

V gene TRBV2 combines with J gene TRBJ2-4; possible D gene TRBD2, 5 bases. This CDR3 is built from 14 residues. CDR1 is SNHLY, CDR2 FYNNEI, per germline. V lost 5 bases to trimming and J lost 7 bases, with 15 bases between them. CDR3 protein: CASSPRLTGNIQYF. The CDR3 DNA is TGTGCCAGCAGTCCCAGGCTCACGGGGAACATTCAGTACTTC. Full variable domain (missing parts from reference TRBV2 and TRBJ2-4): EPEVTQTPSHQVTQMGQEVILRCVPISNHLYFYWYRQILGQKVEFLVSFYNNEISEKSEIFDDQFSVERPDGSNFTLKIRSTKLEDSAMYFCASSPRLTGNIQYFGAGTRLSVL.

This clone was observed a single time. The genes are TRBV14 and TRBJ2-7; tentative D call: TRBD2 (5 bases). The V end was cut by 1 base, the J end by 7 bases, with 8 bases between. Germline CDR1 and CDR2: SGHDN and FVKESK. The CDR3 runs 12 residues. The CDR3 reads CASSQARLEQYF. The CDR3 coding sequence is TGTGCCAGCAGCCAAGCTCGACTAGAGCAGTACTTC.

The V call is TRBV6-6, the J call TRBJ2-6; D might be TRBD2 (6 bases). This CDR3 spans 19 amino acids. Trimming pared 5 bases from V and 0 bases from J, leaving 20 bases between. Looked up from germline, CDR1 is MNHNY and CDR2 is SVGAGI (reference sequence). In nucleotides, the CDR3 is TGTGCCAGCAGTCCGAATCTGGGGGGTACTAGCTCTGGGGCCAACGTCCTGACTTTC. Amino acid sequence: CASSPNLGGTSSGANVLTF.

This chain connects TRBV5-1 to TRBJ2-1, with 10 bases that match TRBD2. The CDR3 loop spans 15 amino acids. J was trimmed by 6 bases and V by 4 bases; bases with no gene match: 7. Germline V CDR1 and CDR2: SGHRS, YFSETQ. The CDR3 is CASSLLAGVGNEQFF. CDR3 DNA: TGCGCCAGCAGCCTCCTAGCGGGAGTCGGCAATGAGCAGTTCTTC.

The chain links TRBV20-1 to TRBJ2-4; D is undetermined. V lost 2 bases and J lost 8, with 7 bases in between. CDR1 and CDR2 from the germline V gene are DFQATT and SNEGSKA (reference sequence). The CDR3 covers 11 residues. The CDR3 DNA follows: TGCAGTGCTAGATCCCGGGACATTCAGTACTTC. Translating it yields CSARSRDIQYF.

This chain uses TRBV24-1 with TRBJ2-3, with 7 bases lining up with TRBD1. The junction had 8 bases not matched to a gene; V was cut back by 3 bases and J by 6 bases. The V gene's germline CDR1 is KGHDR and CDR2 SFDVKD. This CDR3 contains 15 residues. CDR3 nucleotides: TGTGCCACCAGTGATCAACCGACAGGGTCGGATACGCAGTATTTT. Protein: CATSDQPTGSDTQYF.

The rearrangement uses TRBV3-1 (or the pseudogene TRBV3-2) and TRBJ2-3; D uncertain. CDR1 and CDR2 from the germline V gene are LGHDT and YNNKEL (reference sequence). Trimming stripped 0 bases from V and 12 bases from J, with 13 bases between. The CDR3 totals 13 residues. CDR3 DNA: TGTGCCAGCAGCCAAGATGCGGCGGCGAAACAGTATTTT. Its protein product is CASSQDAAAKQYF.

Only a few counts were recorded for this clone. The chain is built from TRBV7-3 and TRBJ1-1; D is uncertain. There are 12 residues in the CDR3. The V end lost 5 bases, the J end lost 5 bases, and 9 bases lay between the germline ends. CDR1 SGHTA and CDR2 FQGTGA come from the germline V gene. CDR3 loop: CASSGPRTEAFF. Here the CDR3 DNA reads TGTGCCAGCAGCGGGCCCCGGACTGAAGCTTTCTTT.

V usage is TRBV5-4 and J usage is TRBJ2-7; D possibly corresponds to TRBD2 (5 bases). Trimming cost V 4 bases and J 1 base, with 6 bases left between them. The CDR3 contains 12 residues. Germline CDR1 is SGHNT and CDR2 is YYREEE (reference sequence). CDR3 sequence reads: CASSRGSYEQYF. Here the CDR3 DNA reads TGTGCCAGCAGCCGGGGATCCTACGAGCAGTACTTC. The full variable domain, its missing parts supplied by reference TRBV5-4 and TRBJ2-7, is ETGVTQSPTHLIKTRGQQVTLRCSSQSGHNTVSWYQQALGQGPQFIFQYYREEENGRGNFPPRFSGLQFPNYSSELNVNALELDDSALYLCASSRGSYEQYFGPGTRLTVT.